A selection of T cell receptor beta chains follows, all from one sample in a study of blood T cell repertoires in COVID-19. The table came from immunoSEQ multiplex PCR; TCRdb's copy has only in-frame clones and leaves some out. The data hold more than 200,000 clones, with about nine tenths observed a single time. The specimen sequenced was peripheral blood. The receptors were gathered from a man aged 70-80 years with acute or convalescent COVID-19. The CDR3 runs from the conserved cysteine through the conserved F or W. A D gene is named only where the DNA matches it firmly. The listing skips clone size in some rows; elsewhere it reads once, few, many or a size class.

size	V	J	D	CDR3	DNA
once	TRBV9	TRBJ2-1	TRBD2	CASSVAPLAGGNEQFF	TGTGCCAGCAGCGTAGCCCCTTTAGCGGGAGGTAATGAGCAGTTCTTC
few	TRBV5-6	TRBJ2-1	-	CASSREDEQFF	TGTGCCAGCAGCCGCGAGGATGAGCAGTTCTTC
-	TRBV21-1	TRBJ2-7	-	CARSTPAGRTRLSYEQYF	TGTGCCAGATCGACCCCCGCGGGGCGGACCCGCCTCTCCTACGAGCAGTACTTC
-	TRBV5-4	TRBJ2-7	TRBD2	CASSPGGAGGTYEQYF	TGTGCCAGCAGCCCCGGTGGAGCGGGAGGTACCTACGAGCAGTACTTC
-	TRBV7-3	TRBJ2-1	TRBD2	CASSPRTSASYNEQFF	TGTGCCAGCAGCCCCCGGACTAGCGCATCCTACAATGAGCAGTTCTTC
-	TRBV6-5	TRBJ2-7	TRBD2	CASSPDGGRTYEQYF	TGTGCCAGCAGTCCAGATGGCGGGAGGACCTACGAGCAGTACTTC
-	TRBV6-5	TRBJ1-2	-	CASSYSGQGGYTF	TGTGCCAGCAGTTACTCGGGACAAGGGGGCTACACCTTC
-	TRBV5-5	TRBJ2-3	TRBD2	CASSYSGMAGDTQYF	TGTGCCAGCAGTTATAGCGGGATGGCGGGGGATACGCAGTATTTT
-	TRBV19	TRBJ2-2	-	CASSRVNTGELFF	TGTGCCAGTAGTCGCGTGAACACCGGGGAGCTGTTTTTT
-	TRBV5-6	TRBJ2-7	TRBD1	CASSSWGQGTYEQYF	TGTGCCAGCAGCTCCTGGGGACAGGGGACCTACGAGCAGTACTTC
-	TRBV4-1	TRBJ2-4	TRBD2	CASRGTSADENIQYF	TGCGCCAGCAGAGGGACTAGCGCGGATGAGAACATTCAGTACTTC
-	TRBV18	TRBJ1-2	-	CASSPLRDMGYGYTF	TGTGCCAGCTCACCACTCCGCGACATGGGCTATGGCTACACCTTC
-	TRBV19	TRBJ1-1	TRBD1	CASSGQGRGGGTEAFF	TGTGCCAGCTCGGGACAGGGGCGGGGTGGAGGCACTGAAGCTTTCTTT
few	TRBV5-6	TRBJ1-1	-	CASSPAGRTLNTEAFF	TGTGCCAGCAGCCCAGCGGGGCGAACTTTGAACACTGAAGCTTTCTTT
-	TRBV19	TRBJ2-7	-	CASSIGSGAYEQYF	TGTGCCAGTAGTATAGGTTCAGGGGCCTACGAGCAGTACTTC
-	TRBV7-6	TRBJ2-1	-	CASSLGPSDYNEQFF	TGTGCCAGCAGCTTAGGGCCTAGCGACTACAATGAGCAGTTCTTC
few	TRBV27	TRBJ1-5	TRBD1	CASSLRQGGNQPQHF	TGTGCCAGCAGTTTAAGACAGGGAGGCAATCAGCCCCAGCATTTT
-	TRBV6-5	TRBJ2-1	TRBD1	CASILTGEFF	TGTGCCAGCATTCTGACAGGGGAGTTCTTC
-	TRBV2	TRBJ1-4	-	CASGLRQTTNEKLFF	TGTGCCAGCGGATTGAGACAGACAACTAATGAAAAACTGTTTTTT
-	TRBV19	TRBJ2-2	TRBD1	CASGQGATGELFF	TGTGCCAGTGGACAGGGGGCGACCGGGGAGCTGTTTTTT
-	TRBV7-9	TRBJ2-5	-	CASTVPQTTLQETQYF	TGTGCCAGCACCGTACCCCAGACAACCTTACAAGAGACCCAGTACTTC
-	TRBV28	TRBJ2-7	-	CASSYPQGFTYEQYF	TGTGCCAGCAGTTACCCCCAGGGATTCACCTACGAGCAGTACTTC
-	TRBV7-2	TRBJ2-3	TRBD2	CASSFWATSGSTDTQYF	TGTGCCAGCAGCTTTTGGGCAACTAGCGGTAGCACAGATACGCAGTATTTT
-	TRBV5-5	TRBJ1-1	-	CASSLGPEGTEAFF	TGTGCCAGCAGTTTGGGTCCGGAGGGCACTGAAGCTTTCTTT
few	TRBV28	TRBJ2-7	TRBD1	CASSSSRTGHYEQYF	TGTGCCAGCAGTTCCTCCCGGACAGGCCACTACGAGCAGTACTTC
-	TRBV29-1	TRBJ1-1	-	CSATSQAEAFF	TGCAGCGCCACCTCACAGGCTGAAGCTTTCTTT
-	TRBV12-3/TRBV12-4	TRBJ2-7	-	CASTLNPYEQYF	TGTGCCAGCACCCTTAATCCTTACGAGCAGTACTTC
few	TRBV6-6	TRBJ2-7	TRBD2	CASSPGTSGSYEQYF	TGTGCCAGCAGTCCCGGGACTAGCGGCTCCTACGAGCAGTACTTC
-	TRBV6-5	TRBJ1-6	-	CASSYGGNLRNSPLHF	TGTGCCAGCAGTTACGGGGGGAATCTAAGGAATTCACCCCTCCACTTT
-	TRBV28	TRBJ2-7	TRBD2	CATKRLAGAREQYF	TGTGCCACTAAAAGACTAGCGGGAGCCCGCGAGCAGTACTTC
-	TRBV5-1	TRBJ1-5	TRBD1	CASSGRTGGDQPQHF	TGCGCCAGCAGCGGAAGGACAGGGGGCGATCAGCCCCAGCATTTT
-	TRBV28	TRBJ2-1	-	CASSLAHSNEQFF	TGTGCCAGCAGTTTAGCCCACTCAAATGAGCAGTTCTTC
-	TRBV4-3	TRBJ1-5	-	CASSLSGGVGSAQHF	TGCGCCAGCAGCCTATCCGGAGGGGTGGGGTCGGCCCAGCATTTT
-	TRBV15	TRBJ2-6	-	CATTGAGANVLTF	TGTGCCACCACGGGGGCTGGGGCCAACGTCCTGACTTTC
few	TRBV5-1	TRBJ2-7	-	CASSLDSPTYEQYF	TGCGCCAGCAGCTTGGACAGTCCTACCTACGAGCAGTACTTC
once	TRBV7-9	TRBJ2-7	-	CASSGRGIQYF	TGTGCCAGCAGCGGACGGGGGATACAGTACTTC
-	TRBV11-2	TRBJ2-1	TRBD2	CASSPPSGSGNEQFF	TGTGCCAGCAGCCCTCCCAGCGGGAGCGGGAATGAGCAGTTCTTC
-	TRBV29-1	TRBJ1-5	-	CSVEDLDNGQPQHF	TGCAGCGTTGAAGATTTGGACAATGGTCAGCCCCAGCATTTT
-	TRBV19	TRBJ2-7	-	CASSISVVF	TGTGCCAGTAGTATATCGGTCGTCTTC
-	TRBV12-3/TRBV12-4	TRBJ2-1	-	CASSFNYNEQFF	TGTGCCAGCAGTTTCAACTACAATGAGCAGTTCTTC
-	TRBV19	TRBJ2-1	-	CATSGSSYNEQFF	TGTGCCACCAGCGGAAGCTCCTACAATGAGCAGTTCTTC